Sequencing of this T cell receptor (beta chain) was carried out in a study of glioma-infiltrating T cells after dendritic cell vaccination. Study in general: Dendritic cell vaccine was injected intradermally three times, biweekly.

The immunoSEQ assay amplified TCRB CDR3 from up to about 2 ug DNA. Clones were sequenced by immunoSEQ multiplex PCR, and TCRdb holds only the in-frame ones, with some missing. The repertoire holds more than 100,000 clones, with more than 80% as singletons. Concerning this clone itself: Its specificity is not known.

Germline trimming cut 4 bases from V and 0 bases from J; bases unmatched to any gene: 4. The CDR3 is 14 amino acids. Per germline, CDR1 GTSNPN and CDR2 SVGIG (reference sequence). Study-level findings and limits: Higher pretreatment TIL content predicted longer progression-free time and survival. Complete blood and tumor specimen sets were limited to few patients.

The specimen was blood, collected before dendritic cell vaccination. The V and J genes are TRBV30 and TRBJ1-2; 8 nucleotides align to TRBD1. This sequence originates from a human donor with glioblastoma. This chain's CDR3 is CAWIGQGSNYGYTF. Written as DNA, the CDR3 is TGTGCCTGGATCGGACAGGGATCTAACTATGGCTACACCTTC.